The next 16 T cell receptor beta chains were all read from a single sample in a study of high-grade serous ovarian cancer treatment subgroups. Measured with immunoSEQ multiplex PCR; TCRdb has only the in-frame clones, and not every one. Here the sample spans over 15,000 clones, approximately 70% being singletons. Tumor tissue was taken before any definitive surgery or chemotherapy was given. Sequenced input: tumor tissue. The source of these receptors is a human donor with high-grade serous ovarian cancer.

The chain links TRBV2 to TRBJ2-5; 16 nucleotides line up with TRBD2. Unmatched junction bases numbered 5, after V lost 8 bases and J lost 2 bases. Germline V gene sequence: CDR1 SNHLY, CDR2 FYNNEI. The CDR3 length is 16 residues. DNA of the CDR3: TGTGCCAGCGTGGGACTAGCGGGGGGGCCTCAAGAGACCCAGTACTTC. This encodes CASVGLAGGPQETQYF.

In its sample, this clone was seen once. V is TRBV9 and J is TRBJ1-3; TRBD1 agrees at 9 bases. V shed 4 bases and J 0 bases; nucleotides not matched to a gene: 5. Germline CDR1 reads SGDLS; CDR2 reads YYNGEE. The length of the CDR3 is 16 residues. The CDR3 DNA is TGTGCCAGCAGCCGCAGGGACAGGGACTCTGGAAACACCATATATTTT. Translated: CASSRRDRDSGNTIYF.

This clone was recorded once. This chain uses TRBV19 with TRBJ2-2, with a possible D match to TRBD1 (5 bases). Trimming cost V 0 bases and J 5 bases, with 10 bases left between them. The CDR3 consists of 15 residues. In germline, CDR1 is LNHDA, CDR2 SQIVND (reference sequence). The DNA for the CDR3 is TGTGCCAGTAGTATAGATACCCAGGGTACCGGGGAGCTGTTTTTT. Translation gives CASSIDTQGTGELFF.

The chain carries TRBV7-9 and TRBJ2-7, with D possibly matching TRBD2 (5 bases). Germline CDR1 is SEHNR and CDR2 is FQNEAQ (reference sequence). The CDR3 length is 14 residues. Trimming removed 3 bases from V and 3 bases from J, with 12 bases in between. In DNA form, the CDR3 reads TGTGCCAGCAGCTTCACCGGGGTCGGCTACGAGCAGTACTTC. Residues: CASSFTGVGYEQYF.

This clone has a single count. CDR3 loop: CASSQFGGSNQPQHF. The CDR3 DNA is TGTGCCAGCAGTCAATTTGGGGGGAGCAATCAGCCCCAGCATTTT. V usage is TRBV6-1 and J usage is TRBJ1-5; a weak D match, TRBD1 (5 bases). The germline V gene has CDR1 MNHNS and CDR2 SASEGT. The length of the CDR3 is 15 residues. V was clipped by 5 bases and J by 1 base, with 12 bases between them.

This clone was picked up one time. The chain employs TRBV7-2 and TRBJ2-7; 9 bases map to TRBD2. Trimming removed 1 base from V and 3 bases from J; junction bases left unmatched: 4. Looked up from germline, CDR1 is SGHTA and CDR2 is FQGNSA. The CDR3 runs to 15 residues. CDR3 amino acids: CASSLDQRGVYEQYF. The CDR3 nucleotides are TGTGCCAGCAGCTTAGACCAGCGGGGGGTCTACGAGCAGTACTTC.

Here the CDR3 reads CASRDSHNSPLHF. The CDR3 bases are TGTGCCAGTAGGGACAGCCATAATTCACCCCTCCACTTT. V usage is TRBV19 and J usage is TRBJ1-6, with D possibly being TRBD1 (6 bases). This CDR3 contains 13 residues. CDR1 and CDR2 (germline): LNHDA, SQIVND (reference sequence). Trimming removed 6 bases at V and 5 bases at J, with 8 bases between.

V is TRBV9 and J is TRBJ2-1; TRBD1 matches 7 bases. The length of the CDR3 is 17 residues. The J segment lost 4 bases and the V segment lost 3 bases, leaving 13 bases of the junction unmatched. The germline V gene has CDR1 SGDLS and CDR2 YYNGEE. CDR3 region: CASSALTGTELYNEQFF. The CDR3 DNA sequence: TGTGCCAGCAGCGCCCTAACCGGGACAGAATTGTACAATGAGCAGTTCTTC.

This clone is labeled medium-sized. The chain is built from TRBV19 and TRBJ1-5; 10 bases line up with TRBD1. The V and J ends lost 3 bases and 4 bases, in that order; junction bases with no gene match: 6. This CDR3 has 16 residues. The germline CDR1 and CDR2 sequences are LNHDA and SQIVND (reference sequence). CDR3: CASSILGTGVNQPQHF. DNA for the CDR3: TGTGCCAGTAGTATTCTCGGGACAGGGGTTAATCAGCCCCAGCATTTT. Drawing the rest from reference TRBV19 and TRBJ1-5, the complete variable domain is DGGITQSPKYLFRKEGQNVTLSCEQNLNHDAMYWYRQDPGQGLRLIYYSQIVNDFQKGDIAEGYSVSREKKESFPLTVTSAQKNPTAFYLCASSILGTGVNQPQHFGDGTRLSIL.

The rearrangement links TRBV4-1 to TRBJ2-1; TRBD2 is a possible D gene (6 bases). Germline CDR1 reads MGHRA; CDR2 reads YSYEKL. Trimming cost V 4 bases and J 0 bases, with 16 bases left between them. This CDR3 has 17 amino acids. The CDR3 protein is CASSPQTAGRSYNEQFF. CDR3 DNA: TGCGCCAGCAGCCCCCAAACGGCGGGGCGCTCCTACAATGAGCAGTTCTTC.

The gene calls are TRBV5-1 and TRBJ2-7, with 7 bases matching TRBD2. The germline gives CDR1 SGHRS, CDR2 YFSETQ. The V segment lost 0 bases and the J segment 3 bases; nucleotides outside the gene matches: 3. The CDR3 is 14 residues long. Here the CDR3 DNA reads TGCGCCAGCAGCTTGGGAGGGGAGGGCTACGAGCAGTACTTC. Translation gives CASSLGGEGYEQYF.

V gene TRBV6-5 combines with J gene TRBJ1-1; D is possibly TRBD1 (6 bases). With 5 bases removed from V and 7 bases from J, the gap between germline ends came to 11 bases. The CDR3 contains 12 residues. Per germline, CDR1 MNHEY and CDR2 SVGAGI. The CDR3 DNA reads as TGTGCCAGCAGTCCCACAGGGCTTGAAGCTTTCTTT. This codes for CASSPTGLEAFF.

The chain has TRBV25-1 and TRBJ2-5; 8 nucleotides line up with TRBD2. V gave up 7 bases and J gave up 5 bases; unmatched junction bases: 9. The CDR3 is 14 residues long. Germline V gene lookup returns CDR1 MGHDK and CDR2 SYGVNS. The CDR3 here is CASITGGAGETQYF. Here the CDR3 DNA reads TGTGCCAGCATCACCGGGGGGGCAGGGGAGACCCAGTACTTC.

The V and J genes are TRBV7-2 and TRBJ2-7; TRBD2 matches 7 bases. This CDR3 contains 14 residues. V lost 5 bases, J lost 6 bases, and 10 bases stayed unmatched. Germline loops: CDR1 SGHTA, CDR2 FQGNSA. CDR3: CASSRPGTSAEQYF. CDR3 nucleotides: TGTGCCAGCAGCCGGCCGGGTACTAGCGCCGAGCAGTACTTC.

V usage is TRBV5-1 and J usage is TRBJ1-1; the match to TRBD1 covers 8 bases. Germline V lookup: CDR1 SGHRS, CDR2 YFSETQ. This CDR3 has 16 amino acids. Trimming at V came to 4 bases and at J to 3 bases, leaving 11 bases not matched to a gene. CDR3 loop: CASSRNTQGEDTEAFF. The CDR3 nucleotides are TGCGCCAGCAGCCGTAACACACAGGGGGAGGACACTGAAGCTTTCTTT.

The chain uses TRBV6-9 and TRBJ2-7, with 8 nucleotides matching TRBD2. The germline gives CDR1 MNHGY, CDR2 SVAAGI. This CDR3 spans 14 amino acids. V shed 5 bases, J shed 4 bases, and the junction held 7 bases outside the gene matches. The CDR3 here is CASSPGGAIYEQYF. CDR3 bases: TGTGCCAGCAGTCCCGGGGGGGCGATATACGAGCAGTACTTC.